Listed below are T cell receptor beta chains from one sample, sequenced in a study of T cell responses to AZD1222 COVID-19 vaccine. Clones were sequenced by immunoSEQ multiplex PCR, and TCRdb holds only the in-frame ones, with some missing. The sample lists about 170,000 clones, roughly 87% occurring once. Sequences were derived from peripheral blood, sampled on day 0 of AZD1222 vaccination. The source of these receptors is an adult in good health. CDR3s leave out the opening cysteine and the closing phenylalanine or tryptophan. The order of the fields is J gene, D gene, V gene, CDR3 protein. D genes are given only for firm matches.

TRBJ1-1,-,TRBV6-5,ASTDWAEAF
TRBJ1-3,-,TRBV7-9,ASSLAQGTRSGNTIY
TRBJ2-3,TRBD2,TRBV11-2,ASSAPGLAGFSTDTQY
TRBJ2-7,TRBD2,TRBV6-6,ASSRSGSGGIAVYEQY
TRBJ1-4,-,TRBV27,ASSSNVNEKLF
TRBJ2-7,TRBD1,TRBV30,AWSVTGMAGGY
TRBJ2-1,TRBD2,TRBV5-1,ASSLGLAGVRSYNEQF
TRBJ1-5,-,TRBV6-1,ASSEMGSDQPQH
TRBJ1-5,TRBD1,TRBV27,ASSLKGLGQGNQPQH
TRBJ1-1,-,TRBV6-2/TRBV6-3,ASSYSRGVTEAF
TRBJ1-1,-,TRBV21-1,ATNGDSTEAF
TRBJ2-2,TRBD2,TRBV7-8,ASSSGGGLAAGELF
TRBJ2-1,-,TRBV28,ASSLLHNEQF
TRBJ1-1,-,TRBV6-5,ASTAGLGTEAF
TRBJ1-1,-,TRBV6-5,ASSFLAEAF
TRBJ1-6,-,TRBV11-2,ASSYRANNSPLH
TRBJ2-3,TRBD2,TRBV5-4,ASSLRLAGTDTQY
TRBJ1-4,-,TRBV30,AWRTKTGDNEKLF
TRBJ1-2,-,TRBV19,ASSAGIYGYT
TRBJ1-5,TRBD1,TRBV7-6,ASSLERGTGQPQH
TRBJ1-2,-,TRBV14,ASSRRQDQGYGYT
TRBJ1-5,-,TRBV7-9,ASSLGAGSGNQPQH
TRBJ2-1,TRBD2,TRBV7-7,ASSLLSGAGGEQF
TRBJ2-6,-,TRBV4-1,ASSQGGTPGANVLT
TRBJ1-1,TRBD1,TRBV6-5,ASSPDRVWTEAF
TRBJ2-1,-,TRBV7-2,ASSLLRSLQF
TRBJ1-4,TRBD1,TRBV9,ASSSGQGMRMNEKLF
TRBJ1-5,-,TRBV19,ASSIGSGARDQPQH
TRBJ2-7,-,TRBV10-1,ASGTSYEQY
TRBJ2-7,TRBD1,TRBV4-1,ASSQGGGTGRYEQY
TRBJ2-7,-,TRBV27,ASGGPYEQY
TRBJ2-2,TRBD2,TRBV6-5,ASGRTRGGTGELF
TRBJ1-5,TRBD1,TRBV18,ASSPGQNSNQPQH
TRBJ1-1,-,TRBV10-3,AVDTEAF
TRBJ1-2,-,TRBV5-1,ASSLEGQPKKGYT
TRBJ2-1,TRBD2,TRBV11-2,ASRSTWTSGRWLGGEQF
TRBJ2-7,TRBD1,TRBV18,ASSPPLGQGPYEQY
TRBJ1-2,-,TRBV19,ASSIHREWANYGYT
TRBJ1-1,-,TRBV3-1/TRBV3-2,ASSQGNWDTEAF
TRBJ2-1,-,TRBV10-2,ASSEVGNEQF
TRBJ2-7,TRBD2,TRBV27,ASSLASGSYEQY
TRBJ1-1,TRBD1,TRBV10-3,AIRDRAGTEAF
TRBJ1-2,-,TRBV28,AILRSHRDYGYT
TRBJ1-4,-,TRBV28,ASSQGSSNNEKLF
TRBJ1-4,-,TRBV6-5,ASSYEGRGTNEKLF
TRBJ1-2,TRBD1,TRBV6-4,ASRMTGGEGYT
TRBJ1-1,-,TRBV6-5,ASSRTATGAAEAF
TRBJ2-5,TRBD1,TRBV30,AWSSVGQGRKETQY
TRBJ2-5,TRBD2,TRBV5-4,ASSSIGRSGRAGETQY
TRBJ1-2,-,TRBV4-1,ASSQDTGFGGYGYT
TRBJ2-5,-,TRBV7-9,ASSFSRDGLSSQETQY
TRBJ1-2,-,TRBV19,ATFNRERGGNYGYT
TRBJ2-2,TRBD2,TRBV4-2,ASSQDRAGATGELF
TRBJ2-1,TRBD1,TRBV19,ASSRPGQNEQF
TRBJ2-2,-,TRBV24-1,ATSDGPNTGELF
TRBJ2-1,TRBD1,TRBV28,ASSLRGTGGIRDQF
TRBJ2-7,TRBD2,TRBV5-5,ASSMGAGGAYEQY
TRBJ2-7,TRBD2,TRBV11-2,ASSFTRVLAGAVYEQY
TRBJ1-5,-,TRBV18,ASSPPSREGQPQH
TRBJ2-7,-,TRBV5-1,ASSWTRGEQY